Reported below is one T cell receptor beta chain. Antigen unknown. Primers for the PCR totalled 60 Vbeta and 13 Jbeta. Data came from immunoSEQ multiplex PCR; TCRdb stores just in-frame clones and leaves some out. The table includes over 150,000 clones, over 70% detected once. This sample was taken from a study of cytomegalovirus exposure and HLA in healthy donors. Findings and caveats of the study: The productive fraction for most TCR beta V segments was about 90% or about 30% in an earlier analysis.

Trimming shortened V by 4 bases and J by 6 bases, and 13 bases separated the two germline ends. This CDR3 spans 14 amino acids. Germline V gene sequence: CDR1 LGHNT, CDR2 FRNRAP. The chain has TRBV12-5 and TRBJ1-5; D unresolved. Sequenced input: PBMCs. The receptor comes from a woman aged 45 to 65 in good health and CMV-seropositive. The CDR3 DNA reads as TGTGCTAGTGGTTGGAGGAGCGACCGTCAGCCCCAGCATTTT. Encoded protein: CASGWRSDRQPQHF. Together with reference TRBV12-5 and TRBJ1-5, the CDR3 gives the full variable domain: DARVTQTPRHKVTEMGQEVTMRCQPILGHNTVFWYRQTMMQGLELLAYFRNRAPLDDSGMPKDRFSAEMPDATLATLKIQPSEPRDSAVYFCASGWRSDRQPQHFGDGTRLSIL.